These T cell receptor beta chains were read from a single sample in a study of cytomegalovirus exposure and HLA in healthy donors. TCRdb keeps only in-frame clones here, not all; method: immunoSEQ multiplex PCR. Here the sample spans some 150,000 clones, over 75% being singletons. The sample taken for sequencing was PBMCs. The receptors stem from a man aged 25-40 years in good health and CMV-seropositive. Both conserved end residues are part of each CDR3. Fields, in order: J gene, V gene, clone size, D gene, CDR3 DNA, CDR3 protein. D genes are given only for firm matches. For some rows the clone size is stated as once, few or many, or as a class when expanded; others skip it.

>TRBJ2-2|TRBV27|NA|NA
TGTGCCAGCACTATCGGGGCGGGGAGTCACACCGGGGAGCTGTTTTTT
CASTIGAGSHTGELFF
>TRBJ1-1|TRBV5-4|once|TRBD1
TGTGCCAGCAGCTCGGAGGGAAAGGGACAGGGCCCTGAAGCTTTCTTT
CASSSEGKGQGPEAFF
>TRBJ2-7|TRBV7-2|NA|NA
TGTGCCAGCAGCCCCCGGAGAAATTCCTACGAGCAGTACTTC
CASSPRRNSYEQYF
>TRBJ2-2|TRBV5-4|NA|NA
TGTGCCAGCGGCGCCTACCTAGGAACCGGGGAGCTGTTTTTT
CASGAYLGTGELFF
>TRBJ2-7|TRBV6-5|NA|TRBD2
TGTGCCAGCAGGACACTAGCGGGGGAGACCTACGAGCAGTACTTC
CASRTLAGETYEQYF
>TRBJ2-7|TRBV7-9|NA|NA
TGTTCCAGCAGCTTAGATCGACCCAGGGAGCAGTACTTC
CSSSLDRPREQYF
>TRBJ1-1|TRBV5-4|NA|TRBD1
TGTGCCAGCAGCTCAGACAGGGCAACCCCTGAAGCTTTCTTT
CASSSDRATPEAFF
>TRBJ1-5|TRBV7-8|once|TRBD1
TGTGCCAGCAGCTCGGGGGACAGGGGGTCCCGGCCGCAGCATTTT
CASSSGDRGSRPQHF
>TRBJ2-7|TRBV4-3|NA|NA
TGCGCCAGCAGCCTGCACAGGGCCTCCTACGAGCAGTACTTC
CASSLHRASYEQYF
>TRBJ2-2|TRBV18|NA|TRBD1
TGTGCCAGCTCACCACTAGGGACAGGAAACACCGGGGAGCTGTTTTTT
CASSPLGTGNTGELFF
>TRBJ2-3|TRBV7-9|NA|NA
TGTGCCAGCAGCTTAGCGCAGGGTACTAAGGATACGCAGTATTTT
CASSLAQGTKDTQYF
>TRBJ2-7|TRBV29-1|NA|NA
TGCAGCGTTCTCACATGGACTTTTAACTCCTACGAGCAGTACTTC
CSVLTWTFNSYEQYF
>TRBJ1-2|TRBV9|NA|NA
TGTGCCAGCAGCAGGGGACTGACCTATGGCTACACCTTC
CASSRGLTYGYTF
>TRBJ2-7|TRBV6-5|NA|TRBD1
TGTGCCAGCAGTATCGCCGGGACAGGAGGCTACGAGCAGTACTTC
CASSIAGTGGYEQYF
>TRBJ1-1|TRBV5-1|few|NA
TGCGCCAGTAACCAACAGGGTAGCGAAGCTTTCTTT
CASNQQGSEAFF
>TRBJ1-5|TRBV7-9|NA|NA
TGTGCCAGCAGCTTGGGTTCAGGGTCGGACAATCAGCCCCAGCATTTT
CASSLGSGSDNQPQHF
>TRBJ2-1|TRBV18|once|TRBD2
TGTGCCAGCTCACCAAGAGCCCAGCGGGAGAATCCCAATGAGCAGTTCTTC
CASSPRAQRENPNEQFF
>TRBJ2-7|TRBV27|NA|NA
TGTGCCAGGTATAGCGGAGATAACACCGAGCAGTACTTC
CARYSGDNTEQYF
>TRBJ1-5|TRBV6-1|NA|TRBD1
TGTGCCAGCAGGGCAAGGGGACAGGGCGATCAGCCCCAGCATTTT
CASRARGQGDQPQHF